The 8 T cell receptor beta chains reported below all come from one sample, sequenced in a study of T-cell memory formation after mild COVID-19. TCRdb itself ran the 5' RACE reads through MiXCR, one entry per CDR3 protein. The sample has fewer than 250,000 distinct CDR3 sequences, roughly 10% seen once; the top ten hold roughly 3.2%. Sequencing input: PBMCs or a T cell subset sorted from them (not recorded which). The receptor source for this set is a man aged 18 to 29 who had mild COVID-19 (a few samples of this study predate the infection). Cell type and time point are not known.

This chain joins TRBV7-3 and TRBJ2-5; possible D gene TRBD2, 7 bases. V lost 8 bases to trimming and J lost 4 bases, with 14 bases between them. Per the germline V gene, CDR1 is SGHTA and CDR2 is FQGTGA. This CDR3 is built from 13 residues. As DNA, the CDR3 is TGTGCCAGCGGGGGGGGGCCTAGAGAGACCCAGTACTTC. Translating it yields CASGGGPRETQYF.

In this sample, this clonotype turned up a few times. The V and J genes are TRBV2 and TRBJ2-7; 8 nucleotides line up with TRBD1. The CDR3 has 12 amino acids. V shed 5 bases and J 7 bases; nucleotides not matched to a gene: 4. The germline gives CDR1 SNHLY, CDR2 FYNNEI. DNA for the CDR3: TGTGCCAGCAGTTATGGACAGGGAGAGCAGTACGTC. Encoded protein: CASSYGQGEQYV.

This clonotype was counted between two and nine times. The chain recombines TRBV27 with TRBJ2-7; D gene unclear. Germline V gives CDR1 MNHEY, CDR2 SMNVEV (reference sequence). The CDR3 sequence is 14 residues long. The ends were cut back, 0 bases at V and 5 bases at J, with 11 bases in the middle. The CDR3 DNA reads TGTGCCAGCAGTTTATCGGTGTACAGCCACGAGCAGTACTTC. Protein: CASSLSVYSHEQYF.

This clonotype has ten or more counts. The chain joins TRBV7-9 to TRBJ2-1; 8 bases fit TRBD2. Germline V gives CDR1 SEHNR, CDR2 FQNEAQ (reference sequence). J was trimmed by 7 bases and V by 3 bases; bases with no gene match: 5. This CDR3 is built from 14 residues. CDR3 sequence (DNA): TGTGCCAGCAGCTTCGGGGGGGGTGTGAATGAGCAGTTCTTC. It is translated as CASSFGGGVNEQFF.

Only a few counts were recorded for this clonotype. The V gene is TRBV2, the J gene TRBJ2-5; no firm D call. CDR1 is SNHLY, CDR2 FYNNEI, per germline. This CDR3 region has 11 residues. The V end lost 8 bases, the J end lost 7 bases, and 11 bases lay between the germline ends. The CDR3 coding sequence is TGTGCCAGCGAATCAGGCAGGACCCAGTACTTC. As protein: CASESGRTQYF. Full variable domain (rest looked up from reference TRBV2 and TRBJ2-5): EPEVTQTPSHQVTQMGQEVILRCVPISNHLYFYWYRQILGQKVEFLVSFYNNEISEKSEIFDDQFSVERPDGSNFTLKIRSTKLEDSAMYFCASESGRTQYFGPGTRLLVL.

This clonotype was seen a handful of times. The chain recombines TRBV29-1 with TRBJ2-5, with TRBD1 matching 10 bases. Germline CDR1 and CDR2: SQVTM and ANQGSEA. The CDR3 spans 14 residues. The trim removed 4 bases at V and 5 bases at J, leaving 7 bases unmatched. As DNA, the CDR3 is TGCAGCGTTGGACAGGGGGCTAGGGGTGAGACCCAGTACTTC. The encoded protein is CSVGQGARGETQYF.

Details on this clonotype: A single base separates this from a much larger clone, so it may be a read error. This chain connects TRBV5-1 to TRBJ2-7; TRBD1 or TRBD2 may be the D gene (7 bases each). This CDR3 region has 15 residues. CDR1 and CDR2 (germline): SGHRS, YFSETQ. Trimming cost V 4 bases and J 5 bases, with 19 bases left between them. CDR3 loop: CASSRRGGASHEQYF. The CDR3 bases are TGCGCCAGCAGCCGCAGGGGGGGGGCGAGCCACGAGCAGTACTTC.

This clonotype has only a few counts. The V gene is TRBV20-1, the J gene TRBJ1-5, with D hard to call. Germline V gives CDR1 DFQATT, CDR2 SNEGSKA (reference sequence). Trimming pared 0 bases from V and 0 bases from J, leaving 15 bases between. This CDR3 contains 17 residues. The CDR3 protein is CSAREVVGSVSNQPQHF. The CDR3 DNA sequence: TGCAGTGCTAGAGAGGTGGTGGGATCCGTTAGCAATCAGCCCCAGCATTTT.